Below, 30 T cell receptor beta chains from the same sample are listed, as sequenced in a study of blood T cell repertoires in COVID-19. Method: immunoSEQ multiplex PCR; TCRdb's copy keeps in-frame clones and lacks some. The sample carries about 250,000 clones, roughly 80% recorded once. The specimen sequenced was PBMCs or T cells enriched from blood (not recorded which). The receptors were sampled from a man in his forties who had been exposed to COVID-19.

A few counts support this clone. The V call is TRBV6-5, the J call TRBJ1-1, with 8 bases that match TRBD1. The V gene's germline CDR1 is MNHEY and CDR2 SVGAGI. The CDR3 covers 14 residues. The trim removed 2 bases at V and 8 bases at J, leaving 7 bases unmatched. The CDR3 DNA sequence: TGTGCCAGCAGTTACGCCCATCAGGGGGCGGAAGCTTTCTTT. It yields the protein CASSYAHQGAEAFF.

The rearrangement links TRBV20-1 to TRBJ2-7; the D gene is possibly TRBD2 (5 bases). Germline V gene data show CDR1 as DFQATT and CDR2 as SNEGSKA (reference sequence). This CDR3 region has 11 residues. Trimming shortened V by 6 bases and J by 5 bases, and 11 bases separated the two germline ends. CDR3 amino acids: CSAPRGDEQYF. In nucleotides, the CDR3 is TGCAGTGCCCCACGGGGAGACGAGCAGTACTTC.

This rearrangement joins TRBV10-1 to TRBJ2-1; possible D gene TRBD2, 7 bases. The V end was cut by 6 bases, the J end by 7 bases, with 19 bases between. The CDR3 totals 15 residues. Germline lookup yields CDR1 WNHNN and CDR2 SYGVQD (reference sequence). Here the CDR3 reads CASSTGTMRGNEQFF. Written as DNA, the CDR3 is TGCGCCAGCAGCACCGGGACTATGAGGGGGAATGAGCAGTTCTTC.

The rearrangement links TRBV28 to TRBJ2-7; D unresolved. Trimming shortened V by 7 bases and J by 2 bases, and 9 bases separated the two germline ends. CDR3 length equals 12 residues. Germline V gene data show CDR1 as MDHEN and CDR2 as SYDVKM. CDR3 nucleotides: TGTGCCAGCAAACAGAGTACCTACGAGCAGTACTTC. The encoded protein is CASKQSTYEQYF.

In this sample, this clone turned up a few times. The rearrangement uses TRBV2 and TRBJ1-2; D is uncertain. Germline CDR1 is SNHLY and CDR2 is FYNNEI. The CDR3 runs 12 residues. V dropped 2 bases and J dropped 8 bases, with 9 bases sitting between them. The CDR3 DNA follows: TGTGCCAGCAGTGAAACCGGGGTGGGCTACACCTTC. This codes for CASSETGVGYTF.

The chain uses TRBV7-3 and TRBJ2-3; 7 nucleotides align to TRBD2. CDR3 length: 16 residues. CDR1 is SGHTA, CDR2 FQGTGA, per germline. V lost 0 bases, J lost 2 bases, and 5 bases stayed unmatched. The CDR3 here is CASSLTLGGNTDTQYF. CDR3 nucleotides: TGTGCCAGCAGCTTAACGCTCGGGGGGAACACAGATACGCAGTATTTT.

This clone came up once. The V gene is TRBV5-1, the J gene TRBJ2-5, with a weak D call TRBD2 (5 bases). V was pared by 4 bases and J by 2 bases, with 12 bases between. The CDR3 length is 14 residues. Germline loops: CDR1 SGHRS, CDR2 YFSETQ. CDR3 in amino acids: CASSVGDLQETQYF. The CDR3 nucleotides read TGCGCCAGCAGCGTCGGGGATCTACAAGAGACCCAGTACTTC.

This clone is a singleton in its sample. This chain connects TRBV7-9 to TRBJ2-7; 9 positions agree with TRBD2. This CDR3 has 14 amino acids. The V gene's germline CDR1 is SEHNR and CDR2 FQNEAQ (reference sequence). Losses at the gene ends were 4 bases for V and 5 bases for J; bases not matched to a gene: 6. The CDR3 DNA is TGTGCCAGCAGCTCCGGGACTAGCTTCCACGAGCAGTACTTC. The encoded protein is CASSSGTSFHEQYF. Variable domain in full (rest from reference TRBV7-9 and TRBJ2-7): DTGVSQNPRHKITKRGQNVTFRCDPISEHNRLYWYRQTLGQGPEFLTYFQNEAQLEKSRLLSDRFSAERPKGSFSTLEIQRTEQGDSAMYLCASSSGTSFHEQYFGPGTRLTVT.

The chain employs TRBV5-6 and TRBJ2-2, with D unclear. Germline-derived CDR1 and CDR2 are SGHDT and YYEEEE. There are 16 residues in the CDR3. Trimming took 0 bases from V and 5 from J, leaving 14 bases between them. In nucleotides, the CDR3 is TGTGCCAGCAGCTTGGTGGAATACTCGAGGACCGGGGAGCTGTTTTTT. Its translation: CASSLVEYSRTGELFF.

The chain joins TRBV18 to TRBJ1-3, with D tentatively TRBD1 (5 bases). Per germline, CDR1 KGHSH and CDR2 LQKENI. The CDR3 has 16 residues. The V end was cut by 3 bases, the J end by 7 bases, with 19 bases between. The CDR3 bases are TGTGCCAGCTCACCGCGGGGGTTTGGGGAACTTAACACCATATATTTT. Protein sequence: CASSPRGFGELNTIYF.

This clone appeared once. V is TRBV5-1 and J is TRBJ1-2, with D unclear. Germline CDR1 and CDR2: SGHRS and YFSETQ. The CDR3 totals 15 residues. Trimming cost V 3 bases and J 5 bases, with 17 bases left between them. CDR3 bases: TGCGCCAGCAGCTCCATCGGCGGGGATAAATATGGCTACACCTTC. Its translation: CASSSIGGDKYGYTF.

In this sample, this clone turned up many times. The CDR3 reads CASSLEGQGEKLFF. In DNA, the CDR3 is TGCGCCAGCAGCTTGGAGGGACAGGGGGAAAAACTGTTTTTT. This chain connects TRBV5-1 to TRBJ1-4, with 10 bases aligning to TRBD1. The CDR3 spans 14 residues. Germline CDR1 is SGHRS and CDR2 is YFSETQ. The V and J ends lost 0 bases and 8 bases, in that order; junction bases with no gene match: 1.

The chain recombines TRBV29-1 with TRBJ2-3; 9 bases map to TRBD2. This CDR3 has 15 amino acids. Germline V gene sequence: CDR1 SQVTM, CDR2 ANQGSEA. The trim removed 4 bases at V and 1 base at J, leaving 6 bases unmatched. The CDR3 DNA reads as TGCAGCGTTGTACTAGCGGGTTCGGGCACAGATACGCAGTATTTT. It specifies CSVVLAGSGTDTQYF.

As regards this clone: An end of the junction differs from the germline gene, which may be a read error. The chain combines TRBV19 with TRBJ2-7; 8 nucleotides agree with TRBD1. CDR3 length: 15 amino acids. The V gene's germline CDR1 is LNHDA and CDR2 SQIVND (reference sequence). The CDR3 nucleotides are TGTGCCAGCAGTATCACAGGGGGAGGAAACTACGAGCAGTACTTC. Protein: CASSITGGGNYEQYF.

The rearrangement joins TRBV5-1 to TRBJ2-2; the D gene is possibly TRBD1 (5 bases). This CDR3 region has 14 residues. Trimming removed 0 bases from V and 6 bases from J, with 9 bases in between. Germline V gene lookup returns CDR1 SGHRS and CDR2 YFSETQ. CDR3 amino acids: CASSLGRVAGELFF. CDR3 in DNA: TGCGCCAGCAGCTTGGGCAGGGTCGCCGGGGAGCTGTTTTTT.

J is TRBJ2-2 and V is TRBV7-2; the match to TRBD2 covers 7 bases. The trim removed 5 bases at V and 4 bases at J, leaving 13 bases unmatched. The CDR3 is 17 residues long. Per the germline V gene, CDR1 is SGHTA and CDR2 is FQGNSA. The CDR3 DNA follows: TGTGCCAGCAGCCCCAGCGGGGTAGTGAGTGGCACCGGGGAGCTGTTTTTT. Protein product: CASSPSGVVSGTGELFF.

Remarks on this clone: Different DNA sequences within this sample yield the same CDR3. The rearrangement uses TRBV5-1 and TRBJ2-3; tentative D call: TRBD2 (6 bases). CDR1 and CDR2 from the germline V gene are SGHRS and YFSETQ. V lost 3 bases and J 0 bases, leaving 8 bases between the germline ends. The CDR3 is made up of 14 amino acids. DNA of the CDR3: TGCGCCAGCAGCTCCGGGACTAGCACAGATACGCAGTATTTT. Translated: CASSSGTSTDTQYF.

The CDR3 here is CASSLRGGTSGEETQYF. The CDR3 DNA reads TGCGCCAGCAGCTTGAGGGGTGGGACTAGCGGAGAAGAGACCCAGTACTTC. The V gene is TRBV5-1, the J gene TRBJ2-5; 11 bases match TRBD2. The CDR3 has 17 residues. V gave up 1 base and J gave up 3 bases; unmatched junction bases: 8. The V gene's germline CDR1 is SGHRS and CDR2 YFSETQ.

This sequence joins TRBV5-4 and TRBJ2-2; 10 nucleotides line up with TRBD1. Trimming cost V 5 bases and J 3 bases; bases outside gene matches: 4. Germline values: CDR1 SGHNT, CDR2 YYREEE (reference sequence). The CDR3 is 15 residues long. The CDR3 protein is CASSPGQGYTGELFF. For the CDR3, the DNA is TGTGCCAGCAGTCCGGGACAGGGGTACACCGGGGAGCTGTTTTTT.

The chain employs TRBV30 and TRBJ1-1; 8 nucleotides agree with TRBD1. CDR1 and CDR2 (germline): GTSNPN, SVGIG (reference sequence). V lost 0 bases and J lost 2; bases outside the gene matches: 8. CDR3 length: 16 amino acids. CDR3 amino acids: CAWSVPFDRGNTEAFF. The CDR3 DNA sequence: TGTGCCTGGAGTGTACCCTTCGACAGGGGAAACACTGAAGCTTTCTTT.

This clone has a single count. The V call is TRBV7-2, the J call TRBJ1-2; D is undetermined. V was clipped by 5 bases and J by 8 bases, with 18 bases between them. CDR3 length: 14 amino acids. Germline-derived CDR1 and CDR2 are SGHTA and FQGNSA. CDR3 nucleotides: TGTGCCAGCAGCCGTCCGACTGTAGCGCAAGGCTACACCTTC. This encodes CASSRPTVAQGYTF.

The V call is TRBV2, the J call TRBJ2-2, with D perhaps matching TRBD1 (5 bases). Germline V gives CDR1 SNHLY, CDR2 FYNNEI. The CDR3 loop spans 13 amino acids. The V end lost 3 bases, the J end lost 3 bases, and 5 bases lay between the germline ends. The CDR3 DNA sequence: TGTGCCAGCAGTGACAGGGACACCGGGGAGCTGTTTTTT. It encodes CASSDRDTGELFF.

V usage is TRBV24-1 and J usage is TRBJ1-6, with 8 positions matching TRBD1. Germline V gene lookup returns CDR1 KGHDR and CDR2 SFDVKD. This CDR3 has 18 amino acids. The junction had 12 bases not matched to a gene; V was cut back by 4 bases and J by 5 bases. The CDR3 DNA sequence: TGTGCCACCAGTGACCTTCCGCCCGACAGGGGTAATAATTCACCCCTCCACTTT. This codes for CATSDLPPDRGNNSPLHF.

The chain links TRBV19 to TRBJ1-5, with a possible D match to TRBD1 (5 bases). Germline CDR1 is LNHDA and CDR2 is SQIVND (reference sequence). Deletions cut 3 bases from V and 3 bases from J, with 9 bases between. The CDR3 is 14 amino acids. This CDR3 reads CASSIRDNNQPQHF. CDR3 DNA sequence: TGTGCCAGTAGTATCAGGGATAACAATCAGCCCCAGCATTTT.

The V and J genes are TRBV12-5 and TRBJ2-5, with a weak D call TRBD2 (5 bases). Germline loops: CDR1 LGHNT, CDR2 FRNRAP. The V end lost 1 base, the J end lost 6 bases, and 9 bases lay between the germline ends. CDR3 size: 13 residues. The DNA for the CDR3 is TGTGCTAGTGGTTTGGAAGGGAGTCAGACCCAGTACTTC. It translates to CASGLEGSQTQYF.

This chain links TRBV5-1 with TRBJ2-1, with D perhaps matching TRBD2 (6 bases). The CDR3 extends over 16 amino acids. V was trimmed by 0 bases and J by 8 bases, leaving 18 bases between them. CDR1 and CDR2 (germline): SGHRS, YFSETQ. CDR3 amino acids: CASSLDTGSRLHEQFF. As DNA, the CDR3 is TGCGCCAGCAGCTTGGATACCGGGAGTCGCTTACATGAGCAGTTCTTC.

In nucleotides, the CDR3 is TGTGCCAGCAGCTTTTCTAGCGGCTCCCAAGAGACCCAGTACTTC. Residues: CASSFSSGSQETQYF. The J gene is TRBJ2-5, the V gene TRBV4-2; 7 bases align to TRBD2. The CDR3 length is 15 residues. Trimming at V came to 5 bases and at J to 1 base, leaving 7 bases not matched to a gene. Germline V lookup: CDR1 LGHNA, CDR2 YNFKEQ.

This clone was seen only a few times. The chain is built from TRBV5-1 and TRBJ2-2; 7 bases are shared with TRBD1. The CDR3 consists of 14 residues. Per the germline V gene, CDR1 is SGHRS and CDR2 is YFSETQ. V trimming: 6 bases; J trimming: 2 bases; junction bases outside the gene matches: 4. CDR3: CASTTGINTGELFF. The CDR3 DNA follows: TGCGCCAGCACGACAGGGATAAACACCGGGGAGCTGTTTTTT. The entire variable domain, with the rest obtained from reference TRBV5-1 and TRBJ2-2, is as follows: KAGVTQTPRYLIKTRGQQVTLSCSPISGHRSVSWYQQTPGQGLQFLFEYFSETQRNKGNFPGRFSGRQFSNSRSEMNVSTLELGDSALYLCASTTGINTGELFFGEGSRLTVL.

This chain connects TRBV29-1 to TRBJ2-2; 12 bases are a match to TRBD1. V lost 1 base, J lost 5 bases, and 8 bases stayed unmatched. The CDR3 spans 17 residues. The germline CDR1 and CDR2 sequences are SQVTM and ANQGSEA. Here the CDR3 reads CSVEGFRDRGRTGELFF. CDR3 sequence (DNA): TGCAGCGTTGAAGGTTTCCGGGACAGGGGGCGAACCGGGGAGCTGTTTTTT.

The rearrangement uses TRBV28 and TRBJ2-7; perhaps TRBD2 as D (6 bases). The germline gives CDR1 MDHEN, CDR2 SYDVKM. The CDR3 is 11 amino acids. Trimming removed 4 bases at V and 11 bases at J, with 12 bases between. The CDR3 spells CASSSRELEYF. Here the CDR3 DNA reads TGTGCCAGCAGTTCCCGGGAGCTGGAGTACTTC.